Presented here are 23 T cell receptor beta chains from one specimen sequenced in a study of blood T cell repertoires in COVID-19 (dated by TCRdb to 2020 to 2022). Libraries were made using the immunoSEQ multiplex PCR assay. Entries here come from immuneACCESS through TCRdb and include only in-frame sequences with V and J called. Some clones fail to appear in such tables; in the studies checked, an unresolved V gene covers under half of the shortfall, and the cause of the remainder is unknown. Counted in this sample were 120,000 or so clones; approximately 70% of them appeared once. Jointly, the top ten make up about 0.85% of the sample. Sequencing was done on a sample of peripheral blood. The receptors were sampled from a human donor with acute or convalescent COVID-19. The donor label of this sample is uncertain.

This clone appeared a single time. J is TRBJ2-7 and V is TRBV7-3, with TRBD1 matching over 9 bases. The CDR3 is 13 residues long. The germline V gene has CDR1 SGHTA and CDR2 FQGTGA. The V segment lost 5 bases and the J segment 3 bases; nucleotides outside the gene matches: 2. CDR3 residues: CASSPDRGYEQYF. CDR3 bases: TGTGCCAGCAGCCCGGACAGGGGCTACGAGCAGTACTTC.

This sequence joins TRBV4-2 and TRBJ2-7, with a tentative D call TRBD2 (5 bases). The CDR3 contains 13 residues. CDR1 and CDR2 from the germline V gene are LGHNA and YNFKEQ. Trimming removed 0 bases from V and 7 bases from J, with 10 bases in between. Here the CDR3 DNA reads TGTGCCAGCAGCCAAGATCGGGGAAGAGAGCAGTACGTC. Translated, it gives CASSQDRGREQYV.

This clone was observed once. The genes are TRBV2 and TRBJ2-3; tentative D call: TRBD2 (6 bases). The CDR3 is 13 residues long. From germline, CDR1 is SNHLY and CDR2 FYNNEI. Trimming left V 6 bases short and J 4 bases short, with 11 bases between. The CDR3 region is CASSLLAPDTQYF. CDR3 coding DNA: TGTGCCAGCAGCCTCCTAGCGCCAGATACGCAGTATTTT.

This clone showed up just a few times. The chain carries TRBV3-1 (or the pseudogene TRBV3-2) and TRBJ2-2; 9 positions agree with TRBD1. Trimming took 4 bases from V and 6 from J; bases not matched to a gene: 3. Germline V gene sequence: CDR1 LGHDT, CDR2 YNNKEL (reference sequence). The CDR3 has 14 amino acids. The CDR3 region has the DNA TGTGCCAGCAGCCTGGGACAGGGCTCCGGGGAGCTGTTTTTT. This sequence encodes CASSLGQGSGELFF.

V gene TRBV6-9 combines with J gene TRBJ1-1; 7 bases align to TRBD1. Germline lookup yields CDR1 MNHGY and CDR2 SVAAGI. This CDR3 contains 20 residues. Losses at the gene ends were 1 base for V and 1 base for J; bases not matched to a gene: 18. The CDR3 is CASSYYRGDQVRPSNTEAFF. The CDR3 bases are TGTGCCAGCAGTTATTACAGGGGAGACCAAGTACGTCCCTCGAACACTGAAGCTTTCTTT.

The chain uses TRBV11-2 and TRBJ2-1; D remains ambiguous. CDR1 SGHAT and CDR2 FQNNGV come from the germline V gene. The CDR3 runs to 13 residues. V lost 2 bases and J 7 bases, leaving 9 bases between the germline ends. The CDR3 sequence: CASSLSSLNEQFF. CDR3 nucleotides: TGTGCCAGCAGCTTAAGTAGCCTTAATGAGCAGTTCTTC.

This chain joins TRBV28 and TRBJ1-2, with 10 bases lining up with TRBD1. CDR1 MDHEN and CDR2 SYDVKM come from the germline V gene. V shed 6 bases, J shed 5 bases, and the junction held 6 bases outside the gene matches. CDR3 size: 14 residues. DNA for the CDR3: TGTGCCAGCAGCACGACAGGGGGCGGATATGGCTACACCTTC. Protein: CASSTTGGGYGYTF.

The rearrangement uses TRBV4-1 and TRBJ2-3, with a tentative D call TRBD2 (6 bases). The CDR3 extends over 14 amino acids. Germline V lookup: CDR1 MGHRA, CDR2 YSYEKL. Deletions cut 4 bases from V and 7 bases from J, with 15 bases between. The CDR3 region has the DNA TGCGCCAGCAGCCGGTCGGGACTCCCGAATACGCAGTATTTT. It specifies CASSRSGLPNTQYF.

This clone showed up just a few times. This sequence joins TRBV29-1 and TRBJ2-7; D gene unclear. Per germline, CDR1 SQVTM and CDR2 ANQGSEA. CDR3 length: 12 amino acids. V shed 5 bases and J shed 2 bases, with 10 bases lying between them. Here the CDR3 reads CSVLTETYEQYV. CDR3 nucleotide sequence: TGCAGCGTTCTAACAGAAACCTACGAGCAGTACGTC.

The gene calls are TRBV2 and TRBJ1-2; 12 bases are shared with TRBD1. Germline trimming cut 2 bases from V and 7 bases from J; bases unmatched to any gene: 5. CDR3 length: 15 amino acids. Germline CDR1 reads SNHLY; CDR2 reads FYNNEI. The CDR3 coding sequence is TGTGCCAGCAGTGAACGGGGACAGGGGGCGAGTGGCTACACCTTC. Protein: CASSERGQGASGYTF.

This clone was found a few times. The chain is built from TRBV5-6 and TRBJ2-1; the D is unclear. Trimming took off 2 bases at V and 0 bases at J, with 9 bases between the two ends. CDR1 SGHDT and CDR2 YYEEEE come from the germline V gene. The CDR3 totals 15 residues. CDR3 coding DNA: TGTGCCAGCAGCTTAGGCAGGATCTCCTACAATGAGCAGTTCTTC. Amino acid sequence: CASSLGRISYNEQFF.

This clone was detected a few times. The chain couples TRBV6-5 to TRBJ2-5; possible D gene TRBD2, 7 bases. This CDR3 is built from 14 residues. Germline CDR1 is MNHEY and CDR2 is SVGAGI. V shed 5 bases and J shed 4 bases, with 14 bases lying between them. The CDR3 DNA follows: TGTGCCAGCAGTCGACCGGGGGGCTCAGAGACCCAGTACTTC. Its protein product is CASSRPGGSETQYF.

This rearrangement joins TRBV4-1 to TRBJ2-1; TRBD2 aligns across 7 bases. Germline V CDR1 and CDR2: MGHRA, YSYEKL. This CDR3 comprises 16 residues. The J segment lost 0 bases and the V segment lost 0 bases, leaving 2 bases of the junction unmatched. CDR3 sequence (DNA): TGCGCCAGCAGCCAAGAGCCTAGCGGCTCCTACAATGAGCAGTTCTTC. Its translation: CASSQEPSGSYNEQFF.

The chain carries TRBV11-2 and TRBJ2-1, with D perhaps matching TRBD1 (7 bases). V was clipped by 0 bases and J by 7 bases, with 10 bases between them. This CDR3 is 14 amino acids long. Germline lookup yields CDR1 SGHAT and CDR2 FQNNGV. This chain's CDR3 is CASSLETGRNEQFF. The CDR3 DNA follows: TGTGCCAGCAGCTTAGAGACAGGGAGGAATGAGCAGTTCTTC.

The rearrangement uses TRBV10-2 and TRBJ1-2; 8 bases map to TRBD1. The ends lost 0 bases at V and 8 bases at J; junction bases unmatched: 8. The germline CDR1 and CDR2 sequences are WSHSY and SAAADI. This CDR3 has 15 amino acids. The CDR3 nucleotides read TGCGCCAGCAGTGAGTCGGGGACAGGTCCGAGGGGCTACACCTTC. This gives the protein CASSESGTGPRGYTF.

The DNA of the CDR3 is TGCGCCAGCAGCCAAGGAGGCGGGGCGGGGGAAGAGACCCAGTACTTC. This translates into CASSQGGGAGEETQYF. The chain has TRBV4-1 and TRBJ2-5; 7 nucleotides align to TRBD2. CDR3 length: 16 residues. Per the germline V gene, CDR1 is MGHRA and CDR2 is YSYEKL. After removal of 1 base from V and 3 bases from J, the junction contained 8 bases not matched to a gene.

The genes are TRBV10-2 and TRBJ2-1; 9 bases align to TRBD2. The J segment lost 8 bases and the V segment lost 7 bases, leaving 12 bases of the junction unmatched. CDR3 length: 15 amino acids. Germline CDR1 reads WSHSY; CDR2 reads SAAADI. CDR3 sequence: CASTNALAGRDEQFF. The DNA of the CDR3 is TGCGCCAGCACAAACGCACTAGCGGGTCGAGATGAGCAGTTCTTC.

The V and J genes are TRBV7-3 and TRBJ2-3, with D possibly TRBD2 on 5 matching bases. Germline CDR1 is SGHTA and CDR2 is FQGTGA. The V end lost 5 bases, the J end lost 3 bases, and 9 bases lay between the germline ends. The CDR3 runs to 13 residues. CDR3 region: CASSPSGTDTQYF. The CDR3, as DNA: TGTGCCAGCAGCCCCTCGGGAACAGATACGCAGTATTTT.

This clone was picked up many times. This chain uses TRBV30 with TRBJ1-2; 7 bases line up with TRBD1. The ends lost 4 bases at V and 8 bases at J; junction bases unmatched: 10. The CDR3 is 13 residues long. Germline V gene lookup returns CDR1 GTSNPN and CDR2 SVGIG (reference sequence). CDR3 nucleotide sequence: TGTGCCTGGAATAGGCAGGGGGTAGCGGGCTACACCTTC. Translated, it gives CAWNRQGVAGYTF.

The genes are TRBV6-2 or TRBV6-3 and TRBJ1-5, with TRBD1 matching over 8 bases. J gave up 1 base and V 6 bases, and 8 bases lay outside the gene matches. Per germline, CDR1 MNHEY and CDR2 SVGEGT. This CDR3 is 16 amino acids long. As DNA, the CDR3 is TGTGCCAGCAGACCTCAGGGGGCGGGAAGCAATCAGCCCCAGCATTTT. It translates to CASRPQGAGSNQPQHF.

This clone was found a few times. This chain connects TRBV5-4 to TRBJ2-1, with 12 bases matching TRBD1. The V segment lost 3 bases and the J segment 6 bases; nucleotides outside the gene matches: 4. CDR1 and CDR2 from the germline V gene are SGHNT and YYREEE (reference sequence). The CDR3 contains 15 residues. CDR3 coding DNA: TGTGCCAGCAGCTCGGGACAGGGGGCTGGCAATGAGCAGTTCTTC. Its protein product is CASSSGQGAGNEQFF. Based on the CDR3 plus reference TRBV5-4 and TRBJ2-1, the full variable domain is ETGVTQSPTHLIKTRGQQVTLRCSSQSGHNTVSWYQQALGQGPQFIFQYYREEENGRGNFPPRFSGLQFPNYSSELNVNALELDDSALYLCASSSGQGAGNEQFFGPGTRLTVL.

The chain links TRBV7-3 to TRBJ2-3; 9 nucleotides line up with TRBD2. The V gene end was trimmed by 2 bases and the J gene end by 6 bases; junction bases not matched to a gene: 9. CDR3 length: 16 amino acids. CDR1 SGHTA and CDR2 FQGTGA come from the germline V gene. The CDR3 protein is CASSLSVAGAFDTQYF. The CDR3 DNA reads TGTGCCAGCAGCTTATCCGTAGCGGGGGCCTTTGATACGCAGTATTTT.

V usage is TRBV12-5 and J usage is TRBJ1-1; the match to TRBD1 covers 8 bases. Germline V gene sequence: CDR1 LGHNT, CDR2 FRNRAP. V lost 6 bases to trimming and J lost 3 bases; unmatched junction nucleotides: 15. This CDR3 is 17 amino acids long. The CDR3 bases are TGTGCTAGTGGCCGGCCGCAGGGGGCTAAACGGGACACTGAAGCTTTCTTT. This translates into CASGRPQGAKRDTEAFF.